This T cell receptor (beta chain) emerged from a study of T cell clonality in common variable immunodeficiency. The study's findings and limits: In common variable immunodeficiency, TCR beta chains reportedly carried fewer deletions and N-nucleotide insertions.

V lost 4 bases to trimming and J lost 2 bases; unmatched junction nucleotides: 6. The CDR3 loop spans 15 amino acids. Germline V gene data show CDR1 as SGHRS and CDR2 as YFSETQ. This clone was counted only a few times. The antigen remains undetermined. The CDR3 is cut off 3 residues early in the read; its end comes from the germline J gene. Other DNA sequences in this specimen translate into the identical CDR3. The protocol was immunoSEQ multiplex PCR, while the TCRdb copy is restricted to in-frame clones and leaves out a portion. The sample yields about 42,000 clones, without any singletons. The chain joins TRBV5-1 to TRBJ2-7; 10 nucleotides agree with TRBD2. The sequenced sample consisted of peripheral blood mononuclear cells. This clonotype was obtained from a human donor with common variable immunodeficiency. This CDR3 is CASSTTSGGAYEQYF. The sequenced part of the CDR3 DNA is TGCGCCAGCAGCACGACGAGCGGGGGGGCCTACGAG.